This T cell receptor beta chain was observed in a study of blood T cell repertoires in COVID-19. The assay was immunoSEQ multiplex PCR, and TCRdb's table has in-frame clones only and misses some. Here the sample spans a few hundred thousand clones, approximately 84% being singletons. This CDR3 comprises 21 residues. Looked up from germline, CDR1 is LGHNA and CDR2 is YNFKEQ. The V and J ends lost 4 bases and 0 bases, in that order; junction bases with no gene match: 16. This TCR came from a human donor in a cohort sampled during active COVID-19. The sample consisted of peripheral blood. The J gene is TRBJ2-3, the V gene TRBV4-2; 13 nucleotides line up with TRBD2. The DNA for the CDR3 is TGTGCCAGCAGCCCATTTCCTCATGGACTAGCGGGGGACGCTAGCACAGATACGCAGTATTTT. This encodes CASSPFPHGLAGDASTDTQYF.